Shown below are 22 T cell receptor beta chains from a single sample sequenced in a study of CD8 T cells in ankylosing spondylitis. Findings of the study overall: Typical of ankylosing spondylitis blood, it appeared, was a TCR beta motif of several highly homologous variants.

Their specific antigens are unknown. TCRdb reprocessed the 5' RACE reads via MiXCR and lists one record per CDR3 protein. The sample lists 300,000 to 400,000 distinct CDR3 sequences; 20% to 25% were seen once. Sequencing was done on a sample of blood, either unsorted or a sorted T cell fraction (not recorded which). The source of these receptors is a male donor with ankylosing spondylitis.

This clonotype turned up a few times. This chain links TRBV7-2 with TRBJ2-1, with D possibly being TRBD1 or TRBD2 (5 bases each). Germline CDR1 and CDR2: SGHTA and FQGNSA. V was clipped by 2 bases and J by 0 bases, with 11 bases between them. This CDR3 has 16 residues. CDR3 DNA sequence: TGTGCCAGCAGCTTATACCTCGGGACCTCCTACAATGAGCAGTTCTTC. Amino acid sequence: CASSLYLGTSYNEQFF.

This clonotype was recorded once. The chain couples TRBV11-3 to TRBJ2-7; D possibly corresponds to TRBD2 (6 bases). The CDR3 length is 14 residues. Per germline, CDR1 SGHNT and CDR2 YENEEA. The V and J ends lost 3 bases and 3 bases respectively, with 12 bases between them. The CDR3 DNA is TGTGCCAGCAGCTTTAGTAGCGGCCTCTACGAGCAGTACTTC. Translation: CASSFSSGLYEQYF.

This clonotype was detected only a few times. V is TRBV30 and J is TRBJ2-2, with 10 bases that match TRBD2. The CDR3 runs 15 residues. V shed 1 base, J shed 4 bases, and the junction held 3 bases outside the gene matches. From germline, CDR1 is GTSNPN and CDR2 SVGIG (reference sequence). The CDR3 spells CAWSEIAGGTGELFF. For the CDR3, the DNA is TGTGCCTGGAGTGAAATAGCGGGAGGCACCGGGGAGCTGTTTTTT.

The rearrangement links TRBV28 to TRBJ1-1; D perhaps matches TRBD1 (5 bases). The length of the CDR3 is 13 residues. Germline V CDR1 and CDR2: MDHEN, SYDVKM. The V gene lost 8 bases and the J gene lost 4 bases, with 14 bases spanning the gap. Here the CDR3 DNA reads TGTGCCAGCCTACAGGTCTTTTTCACTGAAGCTTTCTTT. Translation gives CASLQVFFTEAFF.

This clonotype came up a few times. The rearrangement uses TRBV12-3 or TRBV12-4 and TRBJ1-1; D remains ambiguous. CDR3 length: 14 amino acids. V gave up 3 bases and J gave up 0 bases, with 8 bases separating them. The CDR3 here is CASSLTELNTEAFF. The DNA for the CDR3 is TGTGCCAGCAGTTTGACGGAACTGAACACTGAAGCTTTCTTT.

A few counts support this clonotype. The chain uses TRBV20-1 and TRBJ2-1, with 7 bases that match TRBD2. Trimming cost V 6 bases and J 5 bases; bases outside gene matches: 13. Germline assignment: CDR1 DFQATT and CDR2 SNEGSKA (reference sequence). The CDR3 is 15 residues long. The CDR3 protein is CSATDFERGHNEQFF. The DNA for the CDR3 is TGCAGTGCAACCGACTTCGAGCGGGGACACAATGAGCAGTTCTTC.

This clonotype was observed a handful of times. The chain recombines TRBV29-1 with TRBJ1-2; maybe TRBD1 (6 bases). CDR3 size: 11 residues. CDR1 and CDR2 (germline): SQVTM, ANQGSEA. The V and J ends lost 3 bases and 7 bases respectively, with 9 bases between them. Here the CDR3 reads CSVDRGGGYTF. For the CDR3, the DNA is TGCAGCGTTGACAGGGGTGGTGGCTACACCTTC.

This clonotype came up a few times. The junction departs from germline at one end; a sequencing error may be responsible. As DNA, the CDR3 is TGTGCCAGCTTACCAAGCGGAAGCACAGATACGCAGTATTTT. The encoded protein is CASLPSGSTDTQYF. The chain links TRBV18 to TRBJ2-3; a possible D gene is TRBD2 (5 bases). The CDR3 extends over 14 amino acids. Germline CDR1 KGHSH, CDR2 LQKENI.

CDR3 residues: CASYSLLYPDSPMGSYNEQFF. CDR3 nucleotides: TGTGCCAGCTACAGTCTACTTTATCCGGACAGCCCGATGGGCTCCTACAATGAGCAGTTCTTC. V is TRBV25-1 and J is TRBJ2-1; TRBD1 might be the D (6 bases). The CDR3 has 21 residues. Germline CDR1 and CDR2: MGHDK and SYGVNS. The V and J ends lost 8 bases and 0 bases respectively, with 32 bases between them.

The CDR3 spells CASSEGVAGRDNEQFF. CDR3 DNA: TGTGCCAGCAGTGAAGGGGTAGCGGGCCGAGACAATGAGCAGTTCTTC. V usage is TRBV2 and J usage is TRBJ2-1; TRBD2 aligns across 7 bases. The V segment lost 1 base and the J segment 5 bases; nucleotides outside the gene matches: 8. Germline V CDR1 and CDR2: SNHLY, FYNNEI. This CDR3 is 16 amino acids long.

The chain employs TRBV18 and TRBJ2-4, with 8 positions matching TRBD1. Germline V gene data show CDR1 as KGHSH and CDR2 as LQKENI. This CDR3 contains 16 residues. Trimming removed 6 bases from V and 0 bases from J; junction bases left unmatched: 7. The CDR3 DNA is TGTGCCAGCTCGTTCACAGGGGGAGAAGCCAAAAACATTCAGTACTTC. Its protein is CASSFTGGEAKNIQYF.

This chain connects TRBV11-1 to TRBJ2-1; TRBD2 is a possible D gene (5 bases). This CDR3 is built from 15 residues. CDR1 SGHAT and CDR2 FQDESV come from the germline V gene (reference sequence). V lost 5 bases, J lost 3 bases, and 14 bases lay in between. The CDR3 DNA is TGTGCCAGCAGCCGCATGCGGACTTACTACAATGAGCAGTTCTTC. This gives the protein CASSRMRTYYNEQFF.

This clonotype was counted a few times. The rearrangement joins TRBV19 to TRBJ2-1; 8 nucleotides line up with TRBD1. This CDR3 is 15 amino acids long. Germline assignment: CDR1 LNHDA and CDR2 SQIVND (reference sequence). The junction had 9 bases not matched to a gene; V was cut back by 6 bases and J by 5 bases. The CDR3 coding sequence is TGTGCCAGTAGGGGCCCCAGGGGGCTCAACAATGAGCAGTTCTTC. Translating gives CASRGPRGLNNEQFF.

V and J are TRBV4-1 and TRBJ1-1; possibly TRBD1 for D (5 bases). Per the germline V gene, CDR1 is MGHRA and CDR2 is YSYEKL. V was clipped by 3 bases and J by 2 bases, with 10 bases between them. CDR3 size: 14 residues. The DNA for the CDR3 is TGCGCCAGCAGCCAGACCCGGGACAACACTGAAGCTTTCTTT. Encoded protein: CASSQTRDNTEAFF.

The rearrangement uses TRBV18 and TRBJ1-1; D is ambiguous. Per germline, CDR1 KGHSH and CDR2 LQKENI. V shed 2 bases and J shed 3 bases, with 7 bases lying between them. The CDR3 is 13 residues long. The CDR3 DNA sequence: TGTGCCAGCTCACCAACAATGGACACTGAAGCTTTCTTT. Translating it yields CASSPTMDTEAFF.

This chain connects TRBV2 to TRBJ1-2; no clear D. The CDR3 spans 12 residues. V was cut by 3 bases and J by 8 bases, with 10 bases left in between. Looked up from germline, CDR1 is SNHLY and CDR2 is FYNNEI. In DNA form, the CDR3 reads TGTGCCAGCAGTGAGAGGTTATCGGGCTACACCTTC. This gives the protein CASSERLSGYTF.

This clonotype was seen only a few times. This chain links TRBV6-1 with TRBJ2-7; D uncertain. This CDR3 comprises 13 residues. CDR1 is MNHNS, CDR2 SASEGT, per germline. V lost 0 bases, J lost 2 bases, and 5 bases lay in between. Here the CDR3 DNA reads TGTGCCAGCAGTGAAGCACGGGCCTACGAGCAGTACTTC. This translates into CASSEARAYEQYF.

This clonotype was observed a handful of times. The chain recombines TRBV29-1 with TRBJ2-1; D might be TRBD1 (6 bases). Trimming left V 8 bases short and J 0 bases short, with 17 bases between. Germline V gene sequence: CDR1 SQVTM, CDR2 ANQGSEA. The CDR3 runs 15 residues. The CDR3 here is CSSGTTGSSYNEQFF. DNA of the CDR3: TGCAGCTCGGGGACAACCGGAAGCTCCTACAATGAGCAGTTCTTC.

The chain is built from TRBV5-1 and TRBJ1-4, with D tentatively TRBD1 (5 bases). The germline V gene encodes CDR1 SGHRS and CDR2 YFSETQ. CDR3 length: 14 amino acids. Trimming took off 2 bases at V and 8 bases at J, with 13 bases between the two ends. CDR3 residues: CASSFRGSSEKLFF. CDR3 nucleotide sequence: TGCGCCAGCAGCTTCCGGGGGTCGTCCGAAAAACTGTTTTTT.

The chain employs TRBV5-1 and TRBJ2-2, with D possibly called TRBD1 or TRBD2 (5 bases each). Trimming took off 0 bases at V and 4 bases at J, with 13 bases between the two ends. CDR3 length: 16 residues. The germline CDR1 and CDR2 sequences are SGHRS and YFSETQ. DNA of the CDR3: TGCGCCAGCAGCTTGGGATTCAGGGCGGGCACCGGGGAGCTGTTTTTT. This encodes CASSLGFRAGTGELFF.

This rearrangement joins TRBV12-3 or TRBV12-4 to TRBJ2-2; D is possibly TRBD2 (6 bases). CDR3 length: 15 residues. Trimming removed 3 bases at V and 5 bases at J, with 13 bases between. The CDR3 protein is CASSFRRDWTGELFF. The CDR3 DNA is TGTGCCAGCAGTTTTCGGCGGGATTGGACCGGGGAGCTGTTTTTT.

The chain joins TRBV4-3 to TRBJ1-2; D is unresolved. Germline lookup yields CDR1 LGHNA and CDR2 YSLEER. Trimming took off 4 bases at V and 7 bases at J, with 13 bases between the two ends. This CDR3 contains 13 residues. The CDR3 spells CASSLTLRAGYTF. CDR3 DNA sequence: TGCGCCAGCAGCCTCACTCTACGGGCTGGCTACACCTTC.